The subject of this entry is one T cell receptor beta chain. Its antigen is undetermined. The donors formed part of the roughly 120-subject validation cohort, distinct from the approximately 670-subject first cohort. CDR1 is SGHDN and CDR2 is FVKESK in the germline V gene. This CDR3 has 16 residues. Trimming pared 4 bases from V and 1 base from J, leaving 16 bases between. TCRdb's copy holds only in-frame clones and misses some; the assay was immunoSEQ multiplex PCR. In the table there are around 300,000 clones, approximately 90% of which are singletons. These data come from a study of cytomegalovirus exposure and HLA in healthy donors. The study, taken as a whole, reports: TCR beta chains numbering approximately 150 were designated cytomegalovirus-associated. Across donors, most TCRs were seen rarely, yet some public ones were widespread.

Input material: PBMCs. The receptor was derived from a woman younger than 30 in good health and CMV-seronegative. This rearrangement joins TRBV14 to TRBJ1-1; a weak D match, TRBD1 (5 bases). The CDR3 DNA reads TGTGCCAGCAGCCTTATGCTGCGGGGCAAGAACACTGAAGCTTTCTTT. Translated: CASSLMLRGKNTEAFF.